This passage covers 11 T cell receptor beta chains from one sample sequenced in a study of T-cell reconstitution after alpha-beta-depleted transplantation in children. For TCRbeta, the library was prepared with unique molecular identifiers. TCRdb reprocessed the PCR reads via MiXCR and lists one record per CDR3 protein. The table includes under 250,000 distinct CDR3 sequences, about 6.6% detected once. The material sequenced was PBMCs, taken before TCRalphabeta/CD19-depleted stem cell transplant. These receptors all come from a boy aged 2 to 10 with acute lymphoblastic leukemia, due to receive a stem cell transplant.

This clonotype was counted ten times or more. The rearrangement joins TRBV2 to TRBJ1-1; D may be TRBD1 (5 bases). V gave up 2 bases and J gave up 1 base, with 11 bases separating them. The CDR3 covers 15 residues. In germline, CDR1 is SNHLY, CDR2 FYNNEI. The CDR3 bases are TGTGCCAGCAGTGAAAACAGGAGATCGAACACTGAAGCTTTCTTT. Its protein product is CASSENRRSNTEAFF.

This rearrangement joins TRBV7-9 to TRBJ2-7; 7 bases line up with TRBD2. Germline CDR1 SEHNR, CDR2 FQNEAQ (reference sequence). V was pared by 5 bases and J by 3 bases, with 10 bases of the junction left unmatched. The CDR3 runs to 15 residues. CDR3 DNA: TGTGCCAGCAGCCCACTGGCGGGAGAGTTCTACGAGCAGTACTTC. Protein sequence: CASSPLAGEFYEQYF.

The sample holds many counts of this clonotype. V and J are TRBV18 and TRBJ2-7; 8 bases align to TRBD1. Trimming took 4 bases from V and 3 from J; bases not matched to a gene: 5. The CDR3 consists of 14 residues. Germline values: CDR1 KGHSH, CDR2 LQKENI. This CDR3 reads CASSQLDRVYEQYF. DNA of the CDR3: TGTGCCAGCTCACAGTTGGACAGGGTCTACGAGCAGTACTTC.

This clonotype was seen a handful of times. The rearrangement links TRBV6-1 to TRBJ2-4; tentative D call: TRBD2 (6 bases). Germline CDR1 and CDR2: MNHNS and SASEGT. The CDR3 is 17 residues long. The V end was cut by 2 bases, the J end by 0 bases, with 14 bases between. DNA of the CDR3: TGTGCCAGCAGTGAACATGAAGGGACTCTAGCCAAAAACATTCAGTACTTC. Protein: CASSEHEGTLAKNIQYF.

This clonotype was counted many times. The chain is built from TRBV9 and TRBJ2-7; the D is unclear. Per germline, CDR1 SGDLS and CDR2 YYNGEE. The V gene lost 4 bases and the J gene lost 4 bases, with 18 bases spanning the gap. This CDR3 is built from 15 residues. For the CDR3, the DNA is TGTGCCAGCAGCATCAATGGCAATGGGGTTTACGAGCAGTACTTC. Translated: CASSINGNGVYEQYF.

This chain joins TRBV20-1 and TRBJ1-5; D may be TRBD1 (6 bases). Germline values: CDR1 DFQATT, CDR2 SNEGSKA (reference sequence). V lost 6 bases and J 7 bases, leaving 19 bases between the germline ends. This CDR3 has 14 residues. The CDR3 coding sequence is TGCAGTGCCGAGATAGGGGGACCCAGGCAGCCCCAGCATTTT. Translated: CSAEIGGPRQPQHF.

At least ten counts were recorded for this clonotype. This chain links TRBV7-3 with TRBJ2-3, with 8 bases aligning to TRBD2. CDR3 length: 15 residues. Per germline, CDR1 SGHTA and CDR2 FQGTGA. V was pared by 3 bases and J by 0 bases, with 2 bases of the junction left unmatched. This chain's CDR3 is CASSFAGGSTDTQYF. CDR3 in DNA: TGTGCCAGCAGCTTTGCGGGGGGCAGCACAGATACGCAGTATTTT.

V is TRBV20-1 and J is TRBJ2-5; 10 positions match TRBD1. The V segment lost 2 bases and the J segment 5 bases; nucleotides outside the gene matches: 8. The CDR3 is 15 amino acids. Germline V gives CDR1 DFQATT, CDR2 SNEGSKA (reference sequence). The CDR3 DNA reads as TGCAGTGCTAGACCTCTGACAGGGGGCAGGGAGACCCAGTACTTC. It encodes CSARPLTGGRETQYF.

This clonotype has ten or more counts. The rearrangement uses TRBV20-1 and TRBJ1-5; tentatively, D is TRBD1 (6 bases). This CDR3 has 13 amino acids. Between the trimmed V and J ends, which lost 4 bases and 10 bases, there was a span of 17 bases. Germline CDR1 reads DFQATT; CDR2 reads SNEGSKA (reference sequence). The DNA of the CDR3 is TGCAGTGCTACCTGGACAGTTTCAGAACCCCAGCATTTT. Its translation: CSATWTVSEPQHF.

The chain's CDR3 is CASSPRNMNTEAFF. The CDR3 bases are TGTGCCAGCTCACCAAGGAACATGAACACTGAAGCTTTCTTT. The chain uses TRBV18 and TRBJ1-1; D not certain. Germline CDR1 is KGHSH and CDR2 is LQKENI. Trimming left V 2 bases short and J 0 bases short, with 7 bases between. CDR3 length: 14 residues.

CDR3 sequence: CASSQKPGLGNYNEQFF. CDR3 DNA sequence: TGCGCCAGCAGCCAAAAGCCGGGACTAGGAAATTACAATGAGCAGTTCTTC. The V gene is TRBV4-1, the J gene TRBJ2-1; 8 nucleotides match TRBD2. The CDR3 consists of 17 residues. CDR1 is MGHRA and CDR2 is YSYEKL in the germline V gene. After removal of 2 bases from V and 4 bases from J, the junction contained 10 bases not matched to a gene.